Described below is a single T cell receptor (beta chain) sequence and its context. The specificity of this receptor is unknown. No much larger clone is present one base from it, and per-base qualities are unavailable. Sample treatment or condition, as interpreted from the label and publication: in vitro stimulation with specific CMV peptide epitopes to enrich CMV-specific T cells. These data are taken from a study of T cell repertoires in cytomegalovirus infection (dated 2019 in TCRdb). The study in broad terms: The peptide stimulations were aimed at well-studied HLA-B-restricted epitopes as well as recently identified HLA-C-restricted CMV epitopes, whose presentation resists viral immunomodulation. Because public TCR beta signatures pointed to carriage of CMV infection together with the matching HLA type, the HLA type of each donor mattered for the analysis. Overall study results and their limits: Cumulative frequency of public TCR beta family members discriminated carriers of CMV infection plus the relevant HLA type in this cohort and an independent 352-donor cohort. In the ex vivo response, HLA-C-restricted CMV-specific TCR beta clonotypes were dominant, and in two of eight donors the single most frequent clonotype came from this HLA-C-restricted group.

The CDR3 runs 15 amino acids, cysteine and phenylalanine included. Left in the record is the CDR3 DNA by itself, 45 bases read in frame from the first base. Sequences LNHNV (CDR1) and YYDKDF (CDR2) are obtained from the germline V gene (reference sequence). At the junction V is shortened by 0 bases and J by 3 bases, with 11 bases in between. TCRdb lists the instrument as Illumina HiSeq 1500. TCRdb trimmed public reads at Q25 via fastp, called clones via MiXCR and kept in-frame beta chains. All rows with the same CDR3 protein become a single entry with the most common DNA and genes. The sample data list approximately 730,000 distinct CDR3 sequences, and around 35% of these were observed just once. In total, the top ten clones hold roughly 18% of the sample.

The rearrangement combines TRBV15 with TRBJ1-2; TRBD1 is a possible D gene, resting on 5 matching bases. The sequence was obtained from a human donor in good health (CMV status not recorded). Some clones in this sample may be carry-over from other donors' samples. Sequencing used cultured PBMCs, obtained from culture after CMV antigen stimulation. The base sequence is TGTGCCACCAGCAGAGATGCCGGGGCGGACTATGGCTACACCTTC. It encodes CATSRDAGADYGYTF.